This is a list of T cell receptor beta chains from one sample in a study of shared clonotypes between healthy human individuals. Clones were read by immunoSEQ multiplex PCR, and TCRdb kept only the in-frame ones, dropping some. This table holds hundreds of thousands of clones, roughly 70% found once. Sequencing was done on a sample of memory CD4+ T cells sorted from blood. These receptors came from a woman aged 30 to 39 in good health. CDR3s include the opening cysteine and the closing phenylalanine or tryptophan. D genes are given only for firm matches. Not all rows give a size; the values are once, few, many and, for expanded clones, a class.

v_gene: TRBV7-8; abundance: once; d_gene: TRBD2; j_gene: TRBJ2-1; CDR3aa: CASSLASAGGPPYNEQFF; CDR3nt: TGTGCCAGCAGCTTAGCGTCAGCGGGAGGGCCTCCCTACAATGAGCAGTTCTTC
v_gene: TRBV6-5; abundance: .; d_gene: .; j_gene: TRBJ2-3; CDR3aa: CASSYGERGTQYF; CDR3nt: TGTGCCAGCAGTTACGGAGAGCGAGGGACGCAGTATTTT
v_gene: TRBV6-5; abundance: few; d_gene: .; j_gene: TRBJ2-2; CDR3aa: CASSPRGWELFF; CDR3nt: TGTGCCAGCAGTCCCAGGGGTTGGGAGCTGTTTTTT
v_gene: TRBV18; abundance: .; d_gene: TRBD1; j_gene: TRBJ2-5; CDR3aa: CASSPGQGVETQYF; CDR3nt: TGTGCCAGCTCACCCGGACAGGGCGTGGAGACCCAGTACTTC
v_gene: TRBV6-1; abundance: .; d_gene: .; j_gene: TRBJ2-7; CDR3aa: CASSAGGQTYEQYF; CDR3nt: TGTGCCAGCAGCGCCGGCGGCCAAACCTACGAGCAGTACTTC
v_gene: TRBV19; abundance: few; d_gene: .; j_gene: TRBJ1-5; CDR3aa: CASSTRQELLNQPQHF; CDR3nt: TGTGCCAGTAGTACCCGACAGGAGCTTCTCAATCAGCCCCAGCATTTT
v_gene: TRBV5-5; abundance: .; d_gene: .; j_gene: TRBJ1-2; CDR3aa: CASSFTESANYGYTF; CDR3nt: TGTGCCAGCAGCTTTACGGAGTCGGCTAACTATGGCTACACCTTC
v_gene: TRBV2; abundance: .; d_gene: .; j_gene: TRBJ1-1; CDR3aa: CASKAGDTEAFF; CDR3nt: TGTGCCAGCAAGGCAGGGGACACTGAAGCTTTCTTT
v_gene: TRBV19; abundance: .; d_gene: TRBD2; j_gene: TRBJ2-1; CDR3aa: CASSINSGTYNEQFF; CDR3nt: TGTGCCAGTAGTATAAATAGCGGGACCTACAATGAGCAGTTCTTC
v_gene: TRBV30; abundance: .; d_gene: TRBD1; j_gene: TRBJ2-4; CDR3aa: CAWSGTGVENIQYF; CDR3nt: TGTGCCTGGAGCGGGACAGGGGTTGAGAACATTCAGTACTTC
v_gene: TRBV6-5; abundance: .; d_gene: .; j_gene: TRBJ2-4; CDR3aa: CASTKERGVNIQYF; CDR3nt: TGTGCCAGCACCAAGGAGAGGGGGGTAAACATTCAGTACTTC
v_gene: TRBV19; abundance: .; d_gene: TRBD1; j_gene: TRBJ1-5; CDR3aa: CASSPGQGVGKPQHF; CDR3nt: TGTGCCAGTAGCCCGGGACAGGGGGTAGGAAAGCCCCAGCATTTT
v_gene: TRBV6-6; abundance: once; d_gene: .; j_gene: TRBJ2-3; CDR3aa: CASSYGGPLGDTQYF; CDR3nt: TGTGCCAGCAGTTACGGAGGTCCTTTGGGTGATACGCAGTATTTT
v_gene: TRBV19; abundance: .; d_gene: .; j_gene: TRBJ2-4; CDR3aa: CASSIGGAKNIQYF; CDR3nt: TGTGCCAGTAGTATAGGGGGAGCCAAAAACATTCAGTACTTC
v_gene: TRBV13; abundance: .; d_gene: TRBD1; j_gene: TRBJ2-7; CDR3aa: CASSLGSFRDSSYEQYF; CDR3nt: TGTGCCAGCAGCCTTGGATCATTCAGGGACAGCTCCTACGAGCAGTACTTC
v_gene: TRBV19; abundance: .; d_gene: TRBD1; j_gene: TRBJ1-3; CDR3aa: CASSRTGTGAGNTIYF; CDR3nt: TGTGCCAGTAGTCGTACCGGGACAGGGGCTGGAAACACCATATATTTT
v_gene: TRBV5-4; abundance: .; d_gene: TRBD1; j_gene: TRBJ2-5; CDR3aa: CASSTGTGVYQETQYF; CDR3nt: TGTGCCAGCAGCACAGGGACAGGGGTTTACCAAGAGACCCAGTACTTC
v_gene: TRBV7-6; abundance: .; d_gene: .; j_gene: TRBJ1-2; CDR3aa: CASSLEQSVGYTF; CDR3nt: TGTGCCAGCAGCTTAGAACAGTCCGTGGGCTACACCTTC
v_gene: TRBV11-3; abundance: .; d_gene: .; j_gene: TRBJ1-5; CDR3aa: CASSFQPRGKSQPQHF; CDR3nt: TGTGCCAGCAGCTTCCAACCGAGGGGTAAGAGTCAGCCCCAGCATTTT
v_gene: TRBV7-2; abundance: .; d_gene: .; j_gene: TRBJ1-1; CDR3aa: CASSAQADTEAFF; CDR3nt: TGTGCCAGCAGCGCCCAGGCTGACACTGAAGCTTTCTTT
v_gene: TRBV25-1; abundance: few; d_gene: TRBD1; j_gene: TRBJ1-4; CDR3aa: CASSEDRAPGELFF; CDR3nt: TGTGCCAGCAGTGAGGACAGGGCGCCTGGGGAACTGTTTTTT
v_gene: TRBV28; abundance: once; d_gene: .; j_gene: TRBJ1-1; CDR3aa: CASQTGHAPRSEAFF; CDR3nt: TGTGCCAGTCAGACGGGACATGCCCCGAGGTCTGAAGCTTTCTTT
v_gene: TRBV4-1; abundance: .; d_gene: TRBD2; j_gene: TRBJ2-7; CDR3aa: CASSQRQSAGASYEQYF; CDR3nt: TGCGCCAGCAGCCAGCGGCAATCGGCGGGAGCGAGCTACGAGCAGTACTTC
v_gene: TRBV28; abundance: .; d_gene: .; j_gene: TRBJ2-7; CDR3aa: CASSLGGAAYEQYF; CDR3nt: TGTGCCAGCAGTTTAGGGGGGGCGGCCTACGAGCAGTACTTC
v_gene: TRBV4-1; abundance: .; d_gene: TRBD2; j_gene: TRBJ2-7; CDR3aa: CASSQPTGLAVNYEQYF; CDR3nt: TGCGCCAGCAGCCAACCCACCGGACTAGCGGTAAACTACGAGCAGTACTTC
v_gene: TRBV14; abundance: .; d_gene: .; j_gene: TRBJ2-2; CDR3aa: CASSPSGIGELFF; CDR3nt: TGTGCCAGCAGCCCGAGCGGTATCGGGGAGCTGTTTTTT
v_gene: TRBV7-9; abundance: .; d_gene: .; j_gene: TRBJ1-1; CDR3aa: CASSLAKGTNTEAFF; CDR3nt: TGTGCCAGCAGCTTAGCTAAGGGGACGAACACTGAAGCTTTCTTT
v_gene: TRBV5-1; abundance: .; d_gene: .; j_gene: TRBJ2-5; CDR3aa: CASRKGEETQYF; CDR3nt: TGCGCCAGCAGGAAAGGGGAAGAGACCCAGTACTTC
v_gene: TRBV9; abundance: .; d_gene: TRBD2; j_gene: TRBJ2-1; CDR3aa: CASSEGFTAGGSGGYNEQFF; CDR3nt: TGTGCCAGCAGCGAGGGGTTTACAGCGGGAGGTTCGGGGGGCTATAATGAGCAGTTCTTC
v_gene: TRBV20-1; abundance: few; d_gene: .; j_gene: TRBJ2-5; CDR3aa: CSATHGETQYF; CDR3nt: TGCAGTGCTACACACGGGGAGACCCAGTACTTC
v_gene: TRBV27; abundance: once; d_gene: .; j_gene: TRBJ2-1; CDR3aa: CASSYGPPAYEQFF; CDR3nt: TGTGCCAGCAGTTACGGCCCCCCCGCATATGAGCAGTTCTTC
v_gene: TRBV10-1; abundance: .; d_gene: .; j_gene: TRBJ1-4; CDR3aa: CASSFKRPKDRGEKLFF; CDR3nt: TGCGCCAGCAGTTTCAAGCGTCCCAAGGACAGAGGTGAAAAACTGTTTTTT
v_gene: TRBV28; abundance: .; d_gene: TRBD1; j_gene: TRBJ1-2; CDR3aa: CASRIRDRSPGTNYGYTF; CDR3nt: TGTGCCAGCAGAATCCGGGACAGGTCCCCGGGGACTAACTATGGCTACACCTTC
v_gene: TRBV9; abundance: .; d_gene: .; j_gene: TRBJ2-2; CDR3aa: CASSPSARNTGELFF; CDR3nt: TGTGCCAGCAGCCCATCTGCCAGGAACACCGGGGAGCTGTTTTTT
v_gene: TRBV2; abundance: .; d_gene: .; j_gene: TRBJ2-5; CDR3aa: CASSRVQGVETQYF; CDR3nt: TGTGCCAGCAGTCGGGTACAGGGCGTGGAGACCCAGTACTTC
v_gene: TRBV2; abundance: .; d_gene: .; j_gene: TRBJ2-7; CDR3aa: CASSSHSYEQYF; CDR3nt: TGTGCCAGCAGTTCGCACTCCTACGAGCAGTACTTC
v_gene: TRBV28; abundance: .; d_gene: .; j_gene: TRBJ2-3; CDR3aa: CASSGIATHANTQYF; CDR3nt: TGTGCCAGCAGCGGGATAGCCACTCACGCTAATACGCAGTATTTT
v_gene: TRBV6-1; abundance: .; d_gene: .; j_gene: TRBJ1-5; CDR3aa: CASRGRVGNQPQHF; CDR3nt: TGTGCCAGCAGGGGCAGGGTCGGCAATCAGCCCCAGCATTTT
v_gene: TRBV28; abundance: few; d_gene: .; j_gene: TRBJ1-5; CDR3aa: CASQRINQPQHF; CDR3nt: TGTGCCAGCCAACGGATCAATCAGCCCCAGCATTTT
v_gene: TRBV28; abundance: once; d_gene: TRBD1; j_gene: TRBJ1-2; CDR3aa: CASRRTGSNYGYTF; CDR3nt: TGTGCCAGCAGGCGGACAGGATCAAACTATGGCTACACCTTC
v_gene: TRBV28; abundance: once; d_gene: TRBD1; j_gene: TRBJ1-1; CDR3aa: CASSLGAGGNTEAFF; CDR3nt: TGTGCCAGCAGCCTAGGGGCAGGGGGAAACACTGAAGCTTTCTTT
v_gene: TRBV6-1; abundance: .; d_gene: TRBD1; j_gene: TRBJ1-2; CDR3aa: CASSAQQGADYGYTF; CDR3nt: TGTGCCAGCAGTGCCCAACAGGGGGCGGACTATGGCTACACCTTC
v_gene: TRBV7-9; abundance: few; d_gene: .; j_gene: TRBJ2-1; CDR3aa: CASSFPPFF; CDR3nt: TGTGCCAGCAGCTTTCCCCCCTTCTTC
v_gene: TRBV19; abundance: .; d_gene: TRBD1; j_gene: TRBJ2-7; CDR3aa: CASTPGQGNHEQYF; CDR3nt: TGTGCCAGTACCCCGGGACAGGGTAATCACGAGCAGTACTTC
v_gene: TRBV5-1; abundance: .; d_gene: .; j_gene: TRBJ2-7; CDR3aa: CASSSEGSSYEQYF; CDR3nt: TGCGCCAGCAGCTCGGAAGGCAGTTCCTACGAGCAGTACTTC
v_gene: TRBV18; abundance: few; d_gene: TRBD2; j_gene: TRBJ2-7; CDR3aa: CASSLGLAGGSSEQYF; CDR3nt: TGTGCCAGCTCATTGGGACTAGCGGGAGGCTCAAGCGAGCAGTACTTC
v_gene: TRBV5-1; abundance: .; d_gene: .; j_gene: TRBJ1-5; CDR3aa: CASSLSGQSNQPQHF; CDR3nt: TGCGCCAGCAGCTTGTCGGGACAAAGCAATCAGCCCCAGCATTTT
v_gene: TRBV9; abundance: .; d_gene: TRBD2; j_gene: TRBJ2-1; CDR3aa: CASSPAGTTEYNEQFF; CDR3nt: TGTGCCAGCAGCCCGGCCGGGACTACCGAATACAATGAGCAGTTCTTC
v_gene: TRBV5-1; abundance: once; d_gene: TRBD2; j_gene: TRBJ2-1; CDR3aa: CASSPGRGILAGGSGYEQFF; CDR3nt: TGCGCCAGCAGCCCCGGGCGTGGGATTCTAGCGGGAGGTAGTGGCTATGAGCAGTTCTTC
v_gene: TRBV1; abundance: .; d_gene: .; j_gene: TRBJ2-1; CDR3aa: CTSSHDLGGVTRGYEQFF; CDR3nt: TGCACCAGCAGCCACGATCTGGGGGGGGTGACTAGAGGTTATGAGCAGTTCTTC
v_gene: TRBV28; abundance: .; d_gene: .; j_gene: TRBJ1-2; CDR3aa: CASSLSFNYGYTF; CDR3nt: TGTGCCAGCAGTTTAAGTTTCAACTATGGCTACACCTTC
v_gene: TRBV7-8; abundance: .; d_gene: .; j_gene: TRBJ2-3; CDR3aa: CASSSGSYHTQYF; CDR3nt: TGTGCCAGCAGCTCGGGGTCATATCATACGCAGTATTTT
v_gene: TRBV28; abundance: .; d_gene: .; j_gene: TRBJ1-5; CDR3aa: CASSLNREPQHF; CDR3nt: TGTGCCAGCAGTTTGAATAGGGAGCCCCAGCATTTT
v_gene: TRBV6-1; abundance: .; d_gene: .; j_gene: TRBJ1-2; CDR3aa: CASSSDPSHGYTF; CDR3nt: TGTGCCAGCAGTTCGGACCCGTCCCATGGCTACACCTTC
v_gene: TRBV27; abundance: .; d_gene: TRBD2; j_gene: TRBJ2-3; CDR3aa: CASRTAGGGTDTQYF; CDR3nt: TGTGCCAGCAGAACGGCGGGAGGGGGGACAGATACGCAGTATTTT
v_gene: TRBV7-9; abundance: .; d_gene: TRBD2; j_gene: TRBJ2-5; CDR3aa: CASSFPSGETQYF; CDR3nt: TGTGCCAGCAGCTTTCCTAGCGGGGAGACCCAGTACTTC
v_gene: TRBV19; abundance: .; d_gene: .; j_gene: TRBJ2-6; CDR3aa: CASTNPGQGGTGANVLTF; CDR3nt: TGTGCCAGCACAAACCCTGGACAGGGAGGGACTGGGGCCAACGTCCTGACTTTC
v_gene: TRBV7-8; abundance: .; d_gene: .; j_gene: TRBJ1-3; CDR3aa: CASSLTRARSGNTIYF; CDR3nt: TGTGCCAGCAGCTTAACCAGGGCTCGCTCTGGAAACACCATATATTTT
v_gene: TRBV27; abundance: .; d_gene: TRBD2; j_gene: TRBJ2-1; CDR3aa: CASRQRGTYNEQFF; CDR3nt: TGTGCCAGCAGGCAGCGGGGGACCTACAATGAGCAGTTCTTC
v_gene: TRBV28; abundance: .; d_gene: .; j_gene: TRBJ2-7; CDR3aa: CASSESIAARRGEQYF; CDR3nt: TGTGCCAGCAGCGAATCGATAGCGGCCCGTCGGGGGGAGCAGTACTTC